These 23 T cell receptor beta chains came from one sample sequenced in a study of T-cell memory formation after mild COVID-19. One entry per CDR3 protein results from TCRdb running MiXCR on the 5' RACE reads. This table has fewer than 250,000 distinct CDR3 sequences, 8% to 11% appearing once. The sample comprised PBMCs or a T cell subset sorted from them (not recorded which). The receptors originated from a man in his late teens or twenties who had mild COVID-19 (a few samples of this study predate the infection). Cell type and time point are not known.

This rearrangement joins TRBV10-2 to TRBJ2-5; no firm D call. V was clipped by 6 bases and J by 7 bases, with 12 bases between them. The CDR3 sequence is 12 residues long. The germline V gene encodes CDR1 WSHSY and CDR2 SAAADI. CDR3 DNA: TGCGCCAGCAGCCAGGTTTCGGGGACCCAGTACTTC. Amino acids: CASSQVSGTQYF.

This clonotype appeared a few times. The rearrangement joins TRBV15 to TRBJ2-1; D not certain. The CDR3 spans 16 residues. Germline assignment: CDR1 LNHNV and CDR2 YYDKDF (reference sequence). Trimming cost V 0 bases and J 3 bases, with 12 bases left between them. CDR3 amino acids: CATSRDHGHLYNEQFF. DNA of the CDR3: TGTGCCACCAGCAGAGATCACGGGCACCTCTACAATGAGCAGTTCTTC. Complete variable domain (other parts from reference TRBV15 and TRBJ2-1): DAMVIQNPRYQVTQFGKPVTLSCSQTLNHNVMYWYQQKSSQAPKLLFHYYDKDFNNEADTPDNFQSRRPNTSFCFLDIRSPGLGDTAMYLCATSRDHGHLYNEQFFGPGTRLTVL.

This clonotype was seen many times. The V gene is TRBV5-1, the J gene TRBJ2-5; D might be TRBD1 or TRBD2, each matching 5 bases. The CDR3 contains 13 residues. CDR1 is SGHRS, CDR2 YFSETQ, per germline. Between the trimmed V and J ends, which lost 2 bases and 1 base, there was a span of 6 bases. DNA for the CDR3: TGCGCCAGCAGCTTCGGGACCCAAGAGACCCAGTACTTC. Its protein product is CASSFGTQETQYF.

This clonotype was seen a handful of times. This chain uses TRBV7-2 with TRBJ2-3; D is unresolved. The CDR3 runs to 13 residues. V lost 6 bases to trimming and J lost 5 bases, with 12 bases between them. From germline, CDR1 is SGHTA and CDR2 FQGNSA. The chain's CDR3 is CASSWTMEDTQYF. CDR3 nucleotides: TGTGCCAGCAGTTGGACGATGGAAGATACGCAGTATTTT. Filled out from reference TRBV7-2 and TRBJ2-3, the complete variable domain reads GAGVSQSPSNKVTEKGKDVELRCDPISGHTALYWYRQSLGQGLEFLIYFQGNSAPDKSGLPSDRFSAERTGGSVSTLTIQRTQQEDSAVYLCASSWTMEDTQYFGPGTRLTVL.

The CDR3 region has the DNA TGTGCCAGCAGCTTAGGTGGGACAGGGGATCAGCCCCAGCATTTT. Translation: CASSLGGTGDQPQHF. The chain uses TRBV7-2 and TRBJ1-5; 10 nucleotides align to TRBD1. The CDR3 runs to 15 residues. CDR1 and CDR2 (germline): SGHTA, FQGNSA. Trimming cost V 1 base and J 5 bases; bases outside gene matches: 2.

V is TRBV5-1 and J is TRBJ1-1; D is undetermined. The CDR3 has 12 amino acids. Between the trimmed V and J ends, which lost 0 bases and 6 bases, there was a span of 6 bases. CDR1 is SGHRS and CDR2 is YFSETQ in the germline V gene. The CDR3 sequence: CASSLDTSEAFF. DNA of the CDR3: TGCGCCAGCAGCTTGGATACCTCTGAAGCTTTCTTT.

This chain uses TRBV6-2 or TRBV6-3 with TRBJ1-2; maybe TRBD1 (5 bases). Germline CDR1 and CDR2: MNHEY and SVGEGT. V shed 6 bases and J shed 8 bases, with 16 bases lying between them. The CDR3 covers 13 residues. The CDR3 DNA reads as TGTGCCAGCAGCTTGGGACGGGTGGAAGGCTACACCTTC. It is translated as CASSLGRVEGYTF.

J is TRBJ1-6 and V is TRBV20-1; D is ambiguous. The CDR3 has 13 amino acids. Looked up from germline, CDR1 is DFQATT and CDR2 is SNEGSKA (reference sequence). V shed 5 bases and J shed 0 bases, with 5 bases lying between them. The CDR3 is CSARSSYNSPLHF. The CDR3 DNA reads as TGCAGTGCTCGTAGCTCCTATAATTCACCCCTCCACTTT.

This sequence joins TRBV6-6 and TRBJ1-6; D ambiguous. This CDR3 is built from 15 residues. Germline V gene sequence: CDR1 MNHNY, CDR2 SVGAGI (reference sequence). The ends were cut back, 5 bases at V and 8 bases at J, with 16 bases in the middle. The CDR3 coding sequence is TGTGCCAGCAGTCAGATGTATCGGGATTATTCACCCCTCCACTTT. It yields the protein CASSQMYRDYSPLHF.

The sample holds many counts of this clonotype. The V call is TRBV5-1, the J call TRBJ2-1; maybe TRBD1 (6 bases). This CDR3 has 16 residues. The V end lost 3 bases, the J end lost 5 bases, and 18 bases lay between the germline ends. CDR1 SGHRS and CDR2 YFSETQ come from the germline V gene. CDR3 residues: CASSSLTGSSNNEQFF. In nucleotides, the CDR3 is TGCGCCAGCAGCTCCCTGACAGGATCCTCAAACAATGAGCAGTTCTTC.

The V call is TRBV7-2, the J call TRBJ2-3, with TRBD2 matching 11 bases. From germline, CDR1 is SGHTA and CDR2 FQGNSA. This CDR3 is built from 17 residues. After removal of 2 bases from V and 2 bases from J, the junction contained 6 bases not matched to a gene. CDR3 in DNA: TGTGCCAGCAGCTTATACCCACTAGCGGGGGTCACAGATACGCAGTATTTT. It specifies CASSLYPLAGVTDTQYF.

In this sample, this clonotype turned up a few times. This chain links TRBV7-2 with TRBJ1-2; tentatively, D is TRBD1 (6 bases). Trimming stripped 5 bases from V and 4 bases from J, with 17 bases between. This CDR3 is built from 15 residues. In germline, CDR1 is SGHTA, CDR2 FQGNSA. This chain's CDR3 is CASSPAGATAYGYTF. The CDR3 coding sequence is TGTGCCAGCAGCCCCGCAGGGGCCACCGCCTATGGCTACACCTTC.

Only a few counts were recorded for this clonotype. The rearrangement joins TRBV6-2 or TRBV6-3 to TRBJ2-1; 8 nucleotides align to TRBD1. From germline, CDR1 is MNHEY and CDR2 SVGEGT. The CDR3 runs to 15 residues. J lost 2 bases, V lost 6 bases, and 6 bases had no gene match. CDR3 loop: CASRPRGRPYNEQFF. Here the CDR3 DNA reads TGTGCCAGCAGACCCAGGGGGCGCCCCTACAATGAGCAGTTCTTC.

This clonotype has more than one count but fewer than ten. CDR3 nucleotide sequence: TGTGCCCCCCCCGGGTCGGTTACCTACGAGCAGTACTTC. Encoded protein: CAPPGSVTYEQYF. The chain joins TRBV7-3 to TRBJ2-7, with D unresolved. The germline V and J ends were trimmed by 11 bases and 2 bases, with 16 bases remaining between them. The CDR3 runs 13 residues. Germline assignment: CDR1 SGHTA and CDR2 FQGTGA.

The CDR3 loop reads CASSPTRGNTEAFF. The CDR3 nucleotides read TGTGCCAGCAGTCCCACCAGGGGGAACACTGAAGCTTTCTTT. J is TRBJ1-1 and V is TRBV7-2; D possibly corresponds to TRBD1 (6 bases). The germline V gene has CDR1 SGHTA and CDR2 FQGNSA. The CDR3 is made up of 14 amino acids. V was pared by 6 bases and J by 1 base, with 12 bases between. The complete variable domain, with remaining parts taken from reference TRBV7-2 and TRBJ1-1, reads GAGVSQSPSNKVTEKGKDVELRCDPISGHTALYWYRQSLGQGLEFLIYFQGNSAPDKSGLPSDRFSAERTGGSVSTLTIQRTQQEDSAVYLCASSPTRGNTEAFFGQGTRLTVV.

This chain links TRBV18 with TRBJ2-1, with 9 bases fitting TRBD1. Germline V gene data show CDR1 as KGHSH and CDR2 as LQKENI. The ends lost 8 bases at V and 5 bases at J; junction bases unmatched: 7. CDR3 length equals 14 residues. CDR3 DNA sequence: TGTGCCAGCGCACGGGACAGGGCGAACAATGAGCAGTTCTTC. Protein: CASARDRANNEQFF. Supplemented by reference TRBV18 and TRBJ2-1, the full variable domain reads NAGVMQNPRHLVRRRGQEARLRCSPMKGHSHVYWYRQLPEEGLKFMVYLQKENIIDESGMPKERFSAEFPKEGPSILRIQQVVRGDSAAYFCASARDRANNEQFFGPGTRLTVL.

This chain joins TRBV4-3 and TRBJ1-4; the D is unclear. The V gene lost 2 bases and the J gene lost 7 bases, with 17 bases spanning the gap. The CDR3 length is 16 residues. Germline CDR1 is LGHNA and CDR2 is YSLEER. The CDR3 here is CASSQRGPSWGEKLFF. CDR3 sequence (DNA): TGCGCCAGCAGCCAACGCGGCCCTTCCTGGGGTGAAAAACTGTTTTTT.

Only a few counts were recorded for this clonotype. The rearrangement uses TRBV5-1 and TRBJ1-2; D ambiguous. V was trimmed by 0 bases and J by 4 bases, leaving 10 bases between them. From germline, CDR1 is SGHRS and CDR2 YFSETQ. CDR3 length: 14 residues. The CDR3 is CASSLAAGSYGYTF. The CDR3 bases are TGCGCCAGCAGCTTGGCCGCCGGATCCTATGGCTACACCTTC.

CDR3: CASSPNPTGPGSPLHF. In nucleotides, the CDR3 is TGTGCCAGCAGCCCCAACCCGACAGGGCCAGGCTCACCCCTCCACTTT. V and J are TRBV4-2 and TRBJ1-6, with 7 bases matching TRBD1. The CDR3 is 16 residues long. The germline gives CDR1 LGHNA, CDR2 YNFKEQ. The V gene end was trimmed by 4 bases and the J gene end by 10 bases; junction bases not matched to a gene: 13.

Here the CDR3 reads CASSHSGQGAADTQYF. In nucleotides, the CDR3 is TGTGCCAGCTCACACTCGGGACAGGGGGCCGCAGATACGCAGTATTTT. This chain joins TRBV18 and TRBJ2-3, with TRBD1 identical over 12 bases. CDR1 is KGHSH, CDR2 LQKENI, per germline. The CDR3 consists of 16 residues. The V gene end was trimmed by 4 bases and the J gene end by 4 bases; junction bases not matched to a gene: 6.

The CDR3 coding sequence is TGCGCCAGCAGCTTCAGACTAGCGGGGACCTACAATGAGCAGTTCTTC. Translating gives CASSFRLAGTYNEQFF. The genes are TRBV5-1 and TRBJ2-1, with 11 bases that match TRBD2. V gave up 2 bases and J gave up 2 bases; unmatched junction bases: 3. This CDR3 spans 16 amino acids. Germline CDR1 and CDR2: SGHRS and YFSETQ.

This clonotype has just a few counts. This chain connects TRBV5-1 to TRBJ2-2; D may be TRBD2 (5 bases). The CDR3 spans 15 residues. Germline CDR1 SGHRS, CDR2 YFSETQ. V was trimmed by 0 bases and J by 6 bases, leaving 12 bases between them. The CDR3 is CASSLVRAGAGELFF. CDR3 nucleotides: TGCGCCAGCAGCTTGGTGAGGGCCGGCGCCGGGGAGCTGTTTTTT.

In its sample, this clonotype was seen a few times. This sequence joins TRBV2 and TRBJ1-1; unclear D gene. The CDR3 has 13 amino acids. CDR1 is SNHLY, CDR2 FYNNEI, per germline. Trimming left V 6 bases short and J 1 base short, with 9 bases between. In DNA, the CDR3 is TGTGCCAGCAGGCCCCGGCCGAACACTGAAGCTTTCTTT. This gives the protein CASRPRPNTEAFF. Combining the CDR3 with reference TRBV2 and TRBJ1-1 gives the whole variable domain EPEVTQTPSHQVTQMGQEVILRCVPISNHLYFYWYRQILGQKVEFLVSFYNNEISEKSEIFDDQFSVERPDGSNFTLKIRSTKLEDSAMYFCASRPRPNTEAFFGQGTRLTVV.